This T cell receptor (beta chain) was recorded in a study of T cell responses to AZD1222 COVID-19 vaccine. General study findings and limits: Clonal diversity was possibly underestimated, and white British individuals and females predominated among donors.

Only in-frame clones appear in the TCRdb table, and some are missing; sequencing was by immunoSEQ multiplex PCR. The top ten hold about 4.6% of the sample, which has approximately 160,000 clones, around 94% seen once. Comment on this clone: What it recognizes is unknown.

The germline V and J ends were trimmed by 3 bases and 5 bases, with 11 bases remaining between them. This CDR3 comprises 13 residues. Germline V gives CDR1 SGHVS, CDR2 FQNEAQ. Material: peripheral blood, obtained 28 days after the second AZD1222 dose. The chain recombines TRBV7-8 with TRBJ2-7; weak D call: TRBD1 (6 bases). The TCR was taken from an adult who received the AZD1222 COVID-19 vaccine. CDR3 sequence (DNA): TGTGCCAGCAGCTTGGGCAGGGACAACGAGCAGTACTTC. Translating gives CASSLGRDNEQYF.